The rows below give T cell receptor beta chains drawn from one sample of a study of T cells in Graves' hyperthyroidism and ophthalmopathy. TCRdb re-analysed the multiplex PCR reads in MiXCR, keeping a single row per CDR3 protein. Among around 300,000 distinct CDR3 sequences listed, roughly an eighth were seen once. The sequencing input was blood. The receptors were sampled from a woman aged 40 to 50 with Graves' hyperthyroidism. Both conserved end residues are part of each CDR3. The order of the fields is J gene, V gene, clone size, D gene, CDR3 DNA, CDR3 protein. A D gene is named only where the DNA matches it firmly. Some rows have no size entry. The others give once, few or many, or a class for an expanded clone.

>TRBJ2-3|TRBV12-5|many|.
TGTGCTAGTGGTTTGGCCCACAGGAGAGGCACAGATACGCAGTATTTT
CASGLAHRRGTDTQYF
>TRBJ1-4|TRBV9|.|.
TGTGCCAGCAGCGCGGAGGTGGGTGCTAATGAAAAACTGTTTTTT
CASSAEVGANEKLFF
>TRBJ1-2|TRBV6-1|.|.
TGTGCCAGCAGCCCCCCCCCGGGCTCTAACTATGGCTACACCTTC
CASSPPPGSNYGYTF
>TRBJ1-2|TRBV20-1|many|.
TGCAGTGCTAGAGACCCCACTAAAGGTCGCTACACCTTC
CSARDPTKGRYTF
>TRBJ1-1|TRBV29-1|many|.
TGCAGCGTTGAAGATCCCCTCCCGGATCGGGCTTTCTTT
CSVEDPLPDRAFF
>TRBJ2-3|TRBV5-8|few|.
TGTGCCAGCAGCCGTACAGGGAAAGATACGCAGTATTTT
CASSRTGKDTQYF
>TRBJ2-2|TRBV7-2|many|.
TGTGCCAGCAGCTTACAGGGTTCAGACACCGGGGAGCTGTTTTTT
CASSLQGSDTGELFF
>TRBJ2-4|TRBV28|.|.
TGTGCCAGCAGTTTCGGACAGAATAAAAACATTCAGTACTTC
CASSFGQNKNIQYF
>TRBJ1-1|TRBV27|many|.
TGTGCCAGCAGTTTATCGCGCGATCAGACCGCTTTCTTT
CASSLSRDQTAFF
>TRBJ2-1|TRBV7-9|.|.
TGTGCCAGCAGCTTAATCAGCGGATACAATGAGCAGTTCTTC
CASSLISGYNEQFF
>TRBJ1-4|TRBV20-1|many|.
TGCAGTGCTAGAGGCTACCCCAATGAAAAACTGTTTTTT
CSARGYPNEKLFF
>TRBJ2-6|TRBV5-8|few|.
TGTGCCAGCAGCCGAGGTCACATTGGGGCCAACGTCCTGACTTTC
CASSRGHIGANVLTF
>TRBJ2-1|TRBV5-6|.|TRBD1
TGTGCCAGCAGCTTAAGAGGACCGGGACAGGTTGAGTACAATGAGCAGTTCTTC
CASSLRGPGQVEYNEQFF
>TRBJ1-2|TRBV28|many|TRBD1
TGTGCCAGCAGCCGGACAGGGGGAGAGAACTATGGCTACACCTTC
CASSRTGGENYGYTF
>TRBJ2-1|TRBV19|few|.
TGTGCCAGTAGTATAGGGAGGACTGCTAGCTCCTACAATGAGCAGTTCTTC
CASSIGRTASSYNEQFF